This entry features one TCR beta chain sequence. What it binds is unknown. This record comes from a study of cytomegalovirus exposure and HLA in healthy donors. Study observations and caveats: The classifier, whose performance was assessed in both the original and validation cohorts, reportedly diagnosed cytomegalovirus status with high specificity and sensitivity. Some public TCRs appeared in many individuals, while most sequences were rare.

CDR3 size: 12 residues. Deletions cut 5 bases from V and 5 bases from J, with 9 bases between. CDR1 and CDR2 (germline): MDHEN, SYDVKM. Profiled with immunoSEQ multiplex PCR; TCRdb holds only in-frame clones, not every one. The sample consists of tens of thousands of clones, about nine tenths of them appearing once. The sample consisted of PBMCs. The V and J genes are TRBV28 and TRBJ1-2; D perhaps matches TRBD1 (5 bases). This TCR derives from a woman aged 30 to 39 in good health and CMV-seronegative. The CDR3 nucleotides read TGTGCCAGCAGTATAACAGGTTATGGCTACACCTTC. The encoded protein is CASSITGYGYTF.